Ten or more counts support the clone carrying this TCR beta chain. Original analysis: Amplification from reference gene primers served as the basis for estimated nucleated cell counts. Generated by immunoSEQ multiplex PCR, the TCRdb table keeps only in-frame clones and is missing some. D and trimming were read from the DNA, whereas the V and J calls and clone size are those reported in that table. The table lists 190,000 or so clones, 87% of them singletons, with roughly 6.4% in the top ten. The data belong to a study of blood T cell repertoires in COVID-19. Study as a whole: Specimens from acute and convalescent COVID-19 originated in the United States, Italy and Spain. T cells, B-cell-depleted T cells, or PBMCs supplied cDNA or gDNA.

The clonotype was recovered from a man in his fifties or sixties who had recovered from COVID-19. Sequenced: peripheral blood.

CDR3 residues: CASSLVAGRAKNIQYF. In DNA form, the CDR3 reads TGTGCCAGCAGCTTGGTAGCGGGTAGAGCCAAAAACATTCAGTACTTC. The chain joins TRBV5-4 to TRBJ2-4; 7 bases line up with TRBD2. J gave up 0 bases and V 0 bases, and 3 bases lay outside the gene matches. The CDR3 is made up of 16 amino acids. The V gene's germline CDR1 is SGHNT and CDR2 YYREEE (reference sequence).